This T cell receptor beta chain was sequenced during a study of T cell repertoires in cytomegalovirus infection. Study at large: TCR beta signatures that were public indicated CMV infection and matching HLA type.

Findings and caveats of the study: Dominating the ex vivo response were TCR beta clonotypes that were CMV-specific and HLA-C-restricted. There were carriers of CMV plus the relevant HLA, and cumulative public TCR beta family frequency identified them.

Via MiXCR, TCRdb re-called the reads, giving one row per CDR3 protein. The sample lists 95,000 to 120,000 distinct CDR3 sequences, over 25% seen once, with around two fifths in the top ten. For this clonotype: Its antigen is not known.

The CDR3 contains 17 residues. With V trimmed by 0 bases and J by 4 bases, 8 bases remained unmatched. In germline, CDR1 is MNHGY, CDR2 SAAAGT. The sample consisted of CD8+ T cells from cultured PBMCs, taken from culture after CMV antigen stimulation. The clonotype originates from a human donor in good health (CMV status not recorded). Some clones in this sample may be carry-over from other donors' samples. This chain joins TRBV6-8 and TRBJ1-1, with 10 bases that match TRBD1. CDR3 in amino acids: CASSYSGTGDVSTEAFF. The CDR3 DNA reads TGTGCCAGCAGTTACTCTGGGACAGGGGATGTGTCCACTGAAGCTTTCTTT.